This is a list of T cell receptor beta chains from one sample in a study of shared T cell receptors in the human thymus. Using immunoSEQ multiplex PCR, the repertoire was profiled, and TCRdb retains in-frame clones only, with some absent. This table holds about 610,000 clones, around 87% found once. The same data also went into a second study, on human thymus T cells.

The sample consisted of thymocytes. All receptors derive from a boy under two years old with a congenital heart defect. Both conserved end residues are part of each CDR3. D genes are given only for firm matches. Only part of the rows carry a size: once, few, many, or a class if the clone is expanded.

clone size: NA
D gene: TRBD2
J gene: TRBJ2-7
V gene: TRBV10-2
CDR3 DNA: TGCGCCAGCAGCTTAGCGGGGCTCTACGAGCAGTACTTC
CDR3 protein: CASSLAGLYEQYF

clone size: once
D gene: NA
J gene: TRBJ1-4
V gene: TRBV29-1
CDR3 DNA: TGCAGCGCCGTCATACAGGGCGCTCGAAATGAAAAACTGTTTTTT
CDR3 protein: CSAVIQGARNEKLFF

clone size: NA
D gene: TRBD2
J gene: TRBJ2-5
V gene: TRBV6-1
CDR3 DNA: TGTGCCAGCAGTGAAGCAGGGCGGGGCGGGAGGGCCCCGTACCAAGAGACCCAGTACTTC
CDR3 protein: CASSEAGRGGRAPYQETQYF

clone size: NA
D gene: TRBD1
J gene: TRBJ1-1
V gene: TRBV5-6
CDR3 DNA: TGTGCCAGCAGCTCCACCGGGACAGGGGTACTGAACACTGAAGCTTTCTTT
CDR3 protein: CASSSTGTGVLNTEAFF

clone size: NA
D gene: TRBD2
J gene: TRBJ2-7
V gene: TRBV7-2
CDR3 DNA: TGTGCCAGCAGCTTAAGTTTAATCCAGCCGGGGGGGCACGAGCAGTACTTC
CDR3 protein: CASSLSLIQPGGHEQYF

clone size: NA
D gene: NA
J gene: TRBJ1-2
V gene: TRBV4-3
CDR3 DNA: TGCGCCAGCAGCCATTGGGCAGCTAACTATGGCTACACCTTC
CDR3 protein: CASSHWAANYGYTF

clone size: NA
D gene: TRBD2
J gene: TRBJ2-6
V gene: TRBV4-1
CDR3 DNA: TGCGCCAGCAGCCGACGACCTCCGGGACTAGCGTCCGGTGGGGCCAACGTCCTGACTTTC
CDR3 protein: CASSRRPPGLASGGANVLTF

clone size: NA
D gene: TRBD2
J gene: TRBJ2-7
V gene: TRBV30
CDR3 DNA: TGTGCCTGGAGTGTACTAGCGGGAGGGCCCATGCACGAGCAGTACTTC
CDR3 protein: CAWSVLAGGPMHEQYF

clone size: NA
D gene: NA
J gene: TRBJ1-1
V gene: TRBV2
CDR3 DNA: TGTGCCAGCAGAAGTGGACACTCGGGCACTGAAGCTTTCTTT
CDR3 protein: CASRSGHSGTEAFF

clone size: once
D gene: NA
J gene: TRBJ2-5
V gene: TRBV27
CDR3 DNA: TGTGCCAGCAGTCCTGGGGGGTACGGAGAGACCCAGTACTTC
CDR3 protein: CASSPGGYGETQYF

clone size: NA
D gene: NA
J gene: TRBJ2-1
V gene: TRBV30
CDR3 DNA: TGTGCCTGGAGTAGTGGGGCCCCCAACCGCCTTCACAATGAGCAGTTCTTC
CDR3 protein: CAWSSGAPNRLHNEQFF

clone size: NA
D gene: TRBD1
J gene: TRBJ2-7
V gene: TRBV12-5
CDR3 DNA: TGTGCTAGTGGCCCGGGACAGAACTCCTACGAGCAGTACTTC
CDR3 protein: CASGPGQNSYEQYF

clone size: NA
D gene: TRBD1
J gene: TRBJ2-4
V gene: TRBV18
CDR3 DNA: TGTGCCAGCTCATCGTCGGAACTCCGGGACAGTACCGTCAAAAACATTCAGTACTTC
CDR3 protein: CASSSSELRDSTVKNIQYF

clone size: NA
D gene: TRBD1
J gene: TRBJ2-2
V gene: TRBV27
CDR3 DNA: TGTGCCAGCCACAGGGGGCATTACACCGGGGAGCTGTTTTTT
CDR3 protein: CASHRGHYTGELFF

clone size: NA
D gene: NA
J gene: TRBJ2-7
V gene: TRBV27
CDR3 DNA: TGTGCCAGCAGTTTGGAGCACCACGAGCAGTACTTC
CDR3 protein: CASSLEHHEQYF

clone size: NA
D gene: NA
J gene: TRBJ1-2
V gene: TRBV4-1
CDR3 DNA: TGCGCCAGCGGATTGGGACAATTTACCCCTGTCGACACCTTC
CDR3 protein: CASGLGQFTPVDTF

clone size: NA
D gene: NA
J gene: TRBJ2-5
V gene: TRBV29-1
CDR3 DNA: TGCAGCGTTTCCAAATGGGGGGAAGGGGAGACCCAGTACTTC
CDR3 protein: CSVSKWGEGETQYF

clone size: NA
D gene: TRBD1
J gene: TRBJ1-1
V gene: TRBV9
CDR3 DNA: TGTGCCAGCAGCCCCGACAGGGGAGGGTCTGAAGCTTTCTTT
CDR3 protein: CASSPDRGGSEAFF

clone size: NA
D gene: TRBD2
J gene: TRBJ2-7
V gene: TRBV4-3
CDR3 DNA: TGCGCCAGCAGCCAAGATCACCTAGCGGCTCCCTGGAACGAGCAGTACTTC
CDR3 protein: CASSQDHLAAPWNEQYF

clone size: NA
D gene: NA
J gene: TRBJ2-1
V gene: TRBV23-1
CDR3 DNA: TGCGCCAGCAGTCACCAAAGGGGGATAATAGCGAAACCATGGGGAGACAATGAGCAGTTCTTC
CDR3 protein: CASSHQRGIIAKPWGDNEQFF

clone size: NA
D gene: TRBD2
J gene: TRBJ2-1
V gene: TRBV27
CDR3 DNA: TGTGCCAGCAGTGGAGGTTGGGGACTAGCGCGGTTCTTC
CDR3 protein: CASSGGWGLARFF

clone size: NA
D gene: TRBD2
J gene: TRBJ2-3
V gene: TRBV5-1
CDR3 DNA: TGCGCCAGCAGCAGGGGGACTAGCGCGTACACAGATACGCAGTATTTT
CDR3 protein: CASSRGTSAYTDTQYF

clone size: NA
D gene: NA
J gene: TRBJ2-3
V gene: TRBV28
CDR3 DNA: TGTGCCAGCAATTATACGGTGGGCATCACAGATACGCAGTATTTT
CDR3 protein: CASNYTVGITDTQYF

clone size: NA
D gene: NA
J gene: TRBJ2-7
V gene: TRBV5-6
CDR3 DNA: TGTGCCAGCAGCTCATCCGACAGCTACGAGCAGTACTTC
CDR3 protein: CASSSSDSYEQYF

clone size: NA
D gene: NA
J gene: TRBJ1-1
V gene: TRBV7-9
CDR3 DNA: TGTGCCAGCAGCCCTGAGGGTGCTTTCTTT
CDR3 protein: CASSPEGAFF